These 9 T cell receptor beta chains came from one sample sequenced in a study of T cell responses to AZD1222 COVID-19 vaccine. Using immunoSEQ multiplex PCR, the repertoire was profiled, and TCRdb retains in-frame clones only, with some absent. This sample has approximately 130,000 clones; over 75% occur once, and the top ten carry almost 9.5%. This specimen consisted of peripheral blood, obtained on day 0 of AZD1222 vaccination. These receptors all stem from an adult in good health.

V gene TRBV3-1 (or the pseudogene TRBV3-2) combines with J gene TRBJ2-1; 9 bases fit TRBD2. V was clipped by 0 bases and J by 0 bases; unmatched bases: 6. The CDR3 covers 18 residues. CDR1 and CDR2 (germline): LGHDT, YNNKEL (reference sequence). The CDR3 reads CASSQDVGAGGSYNEQFF. DNA for the CDR3: TGTGCCAGCAGCCAAGATGTGGGAGCGGGAGGCTCCTACAATGAGCAGTTCTTC.

The rearrangement uses TRBV7-6 and TRBJ2-2; 9 bases are a match to TRBD2. Germline V gives CDR1 SGHVS, CDR2 FNYEAQ. The V gene end was trimmed by 10 bases and the J gene end by 0 bases; junction bases not matched to a gene: 9. The CDR3 is made up of 16 amino acids. In DNA, the CDR3 is TGTGCCACCAATAGCGGGGGAGAGACGAACACCGGGGAGCTGTTTTTT. Protein sequence: CATNSGGETNTGELFF.

This chain joins TRBV30 and TRBJ2-7, with TRBD2 identical over 7 bases. The CDR3 has 14 residues. Germline lookup yields CDR1 GTSNPN and CDR2 SVGIG (reference sequence). J was trimmed by 4 bases and V by 4 bases; bases with no gene match: 10. The CDR3 is CAWMVGRIPYEQYF. The CDR3 DNA is TGTGCCTGGATGGTCGGGAGGATCCCATACGAGCAGTACTTC.

The chain joins TRBV7-2 to TRBJ2-3; D may match TRBD1 or TRBD2 (5 bases each). This CDR3 is 12 amino acids long. The ends were cut back, 1 base at V and 10 bases at J, with 9 bases in the middle. Germline V CDR1 and CDR2: SGHTA, FQGNSA. CDR3 loop: CASSLVGRAQYF. The CDR3 coding sequence is TGTGCCAGCAGCTTAGTGGGGCGGGCGCAGTATTTT.

The chain uses TRBV10-3 and TRBJ1-1; perhaps TRBD1 as D (6 bases). Trimming took off 2 bases at V and 4 bases at J, with 11 bases between the two ends. There are 14 residues in the CDR3. CDR1 and CDR2 (germline): ENHRY, SYGVKD. The CDR3 reads CAISEAGTSTEAFF. The CDR3 nucleotides are TGTGCCATCAGTGAGGCGGGGACATCCACTGAAGCTTTCTTT.

The chain uses TRBV5-1 and TRBJ2-7, with 7 bases lining up with TRBD1. CDR3 length: 15 amino acids. The germline gives CDR1 SGHRS, CDR2 YFSETQ. V gave up 1 base and J gave up 2 bases; unmatched junction bases: 6. CDR3 nucleotides: TGCGCCAGCAGCTTGATGACAGGGAACCCCTACGAGCAGTACTTC. It translates to CASSLMTGNPYEQYF.

The chain employs TRBV30 and TRBJ2-7; the D is unclear. Per the germline V gene, CDR1 is GTSNPN and CDR2 is SVGIG (reference sequence). The CDR3 sequence is 12 residues long. The V and J ends lost 3 bases and 3 bases respectively, with 9 bases between them. CDR3 nucleotide sequence: TGTGCCTGGAGGGATACGCTCTACGAGCAGTACTTC. Residues: CAWRDTLYEQYF.

The chain has TRBV19 and TRBJ1-2, with D hard to call. With 1 base removed from V and 6 bases from J, the gap between germline ends came to 6 bases. This CDR3 region has 12 residues. Germline V lookup: CDR1 LNHDA, CDR2 SQIVND (reference sequence). CDR3 DNA: TGTGCCAGTAGTATAGGTGGAGATGGCTACACCTTC. This sequence encodes CASSIGGDGYTF.

This chain uses TRBV19 with TRBJ1-6; D is ambiguous. V was clipped by 7 bases and J by 5 bases, with 18 bases between them. Per the germline V gene, CDR1 is LNHDA and CDR2 is SQIVND (reference sequence). This CDR3 region has 16 residues. CDR3 nucleotides: TGTGCCAGTACGGTCCAGCTAAACAGCCATAATTCACCCCTCCACTTT. The encoded protein is CASTVQLNSHNSPLHF. The full variable domain, its missing parts supplied by reference TRBV19 and TRBJ1-6, is DGGITQSPKYLFRKEGQNVTLSCEQNLNHDAMYWYRQDPGQGLRLIYYSQIVNDFQKGDIAEGYSVSREKKESFPLTVTSAQKNPTAFYLCASTVQLNSHNSPLHFGNGTRLTVT.